Shown below are 15 T cell receptor beta chains from a single sample sequenced in a study of early T cells in non-severe SARS-CoV-2 infection. TCRdb reanalysed the 5' RACE reads using MiXCR and keeps one entry per CDR3 protein. This table has 90,000 to 120,000 distinct CDR3 sequences, around 10% appearing once. The sample taken for sequencing was whole blood. The receptors come from an adult who was a healthcare worker with PCR-confirmed SARS-CoV-2 infection or an uninfected control (not recorded which).

This clonotype was found many times. The chain couples TRBV7-2 to TRBJ2-7; 7 positions agree with TRBD2. CDR1 is SGHTA, CDR2 FQGNSA, per germline. Trimming at V came to 2 bases and at J to 2 bases, leaving 9 bases not matched to a gene. The CDR3 has 16 amino acids. The CDR3 reads CASSLNSGGGPYEQYF. The CDR3, as DNA: TGTGCCAGCAGCTTAAATTCGGGAGGAGGCCCCTACGAGCAGTACTTC.

This clonotype has only a few counts. The chain uses TRBV11-1 and TRBJ2-5, with D perhaps matching TRBD1 (6 bases). CDR1 is SGHAT and CDR2 is FQDESV in the germline V gene (reference sequence). The CDR3 contains 15 residues. V shed 6 bases and J shed 3 bases, with 17 bases lying between them. CDR3 protein: CASRETGRPKETQYF. The CDR3 nucleotides are TGTGCCAGCAGAGAAACAGGGCGGCCCAAAGAGACCCAGTACTTC.

This clonotype was detected only a few times. The V gene is TRBV28, the J gene TRBJ2-7, with a weak D call TRBD1 (5 bases). Between the trimmed V and J ends, which lost 3 bases and 2 bases, there was a span of 14 bases. CDR1 and CDR2 from the germline V gene are MDHEN and SYDVKM. The CDR3 contains 15 residues. This chain's CDR3 is CASSFMGPVTYEQYF. The CDR3 DNA follows: TGTGCCAGCAGTTTCATGGGGCCGGTTACCTACGAGCAGTACTTC.

This clonotype was counted many times. The rearrangement uses TRBV28 and TRBJ2-7; perhaps TRBD1 as D (5 bases). The CDR3 runs to 16 residues. V was shortened by 6 bases and J by 0 bases, with 18 bases between the two germline ends. The germline gives CDR1 MDHEN, CDR2 SYDVKM. CDR3 in amino acids: CASRLNRQSSSYEQYF. In nucleotides, the CDR3 is TGTGCCAGCAGACTCAATAGACAGTCGAGCTCCTACGAGCAGTACTTC.

The V and J genes are TRBV20-1 and TRBJ2-2; TRBD1 aligns across 8 bases. Trimming at V came to 3 bases and at J to 7 bases, leaving 4 bases not matched to a gene. The CDR3 covers 13 residues. Looked up from germline, CDR1 is DFQATT and CDR2 is SNEGSKA (reference sequence). In DNA, the CDR3 is TGCAGTGCTAGGGACAGGGCGAGCGGGGAGCTGTTTTTT. As protein: CSARDRASGELFF.

Only a few counts were recorded for this clonotype. The chain joins TRBV23-1 to TRBJ2-3; D might be TRBD2 (5 bases). TRBV23-1 is an ORF for which the function is uncertain. The CDR3 extends over 13 amino acids. CDR3 protein: CPHKPGGTDTQYF. The CDR3, as DNA: TGCCCCCACAAGCCCGGGGGCACAGATACGCAGTATTTT.

This clonotype was counted many times. V is TRBV20-1 and J is TRBJ1-1; 7 nucleotides match TRBD1. Germline loops: CDR1 DFQATT, CDR2 SNEGSKA (reference sequence). This CDR3 comprises 11 residues. The V segment lost 5 bases and the J segment 5 bases; nucleotides outside the gene matches: 2. This chain's CDR3 is CSAPQGTEAFF. CDR3 nucleotide sequence: TGCAGTGCTCCACAGGGGACTGAAGCTTTCTTT.

The gene calls are TRBV7-6 and TRBJ2-1, with no clear D. With 1 base removed from V and 4 bases from J, the gap between germline ends came to 8 bases. This CDR3 spans 14 amino acids. Per germline, CDR1 SGHVS and CDR2 FNYEAQ. In DNA form, the CDR3 reads TGTGCCAGCAGCTTAGAGACACATTACAATGAGCAGTTCTTC. Its translation is CASSLETHYNEQFF.

This clonotype was detected only a few times. The chain employs TRBV5-1 and TRBJ2-3, with 7 bases fitting TRBD2. After removal of 5 bases from V and 5 bases from J, the junction contained 8 bases not matched to a gene. CDR1 SGHRS and CDR2 YFSETQ come from the germline V gene. The CDR3 has 14 residues. The CDR3 reads CASSTAGELDTQYF. CDR3 nucleotides: TGCGCCAGCAGTACGGCGGGAGAATTAGATACGCAGTATTTT.

There are a few counts of this clonotype. This rearrangement joins TRBV7-9 to TRBJ2-5, with D tentatively TRBD1 (6 bases). Per germline, CDR1 SEHNR and CDR2 FQNEAQ (reference sequence). The V gene lost 5 bases and the J gene lost 2 bases, with 27 bases spanning the gap. There are 19 residues in the CDR3. The CDR3 region is CASSRRAIDRTKGQETQYF. The CDR3 DNA reads as TGTGCCAGCAGCCGACGCGCTATCGACAGGACGAAGGGGCAAGAGACCCAGTACTTC.

This clonotype has at least ten counts. Germline and junction disagree at one end, which may indicate a read error. The chain links TRBV20-1 to TRBJ2-6, with D possibly TRBD1 on 5 matching bases. Germline V gene sequence: CDR1 DFQATT, CDR2 SNEGSKA (reference sequence). The CDR3 totals 15 residues. Written as DNA, the CDR3 is TGCAGTGCTAGAGACCCGGGTAGTGGGGCCAACGTCCTGACCTTC. Encoded protein: CSARDPGSGANVLTF.

In its sample, this clonotype was seen many times. This sequence joins TRBV7-9 and TRBJ1-4, with D perhaps TRBD1 (6 bases). Germline V gene lookup returns CDR1 SEHNR and CDR2 FQNEAQ (reference sequence). This CDR3 spans 14 amino acids. Trimming cost V 5 bases and J 11 bases, with 18 bases left between them. DNA of the CDR3: TGTGCCAGCAGCACCGGACAGCGTCTAGGGAAACTGTTTTTT. Translated, it gives CASSTGQRLGKLFF.

V is TRBV28 and J is TRBJ1-1; tentative D call: TRBD1 (5 bases). With 7 bases removed from V and 0 bases from J, the gap between germline ends came to 24 bases. Germline V gene data show CDR1 as MDHEN and CDR2 as SYDVKM. The CDR3 length is 18 residues. The CDR3, as DNA: TGTGCCAGCATCCCGCGGGGGTGGAAGGCTCTCATGAACACTGAAGCTTTCTTT. Amino acid sequence: CASIPRGWKALMNTEAFF.

In this sample, this clonotype turned up a few times. The chain recombines TRBV10-2 with TRBJ2-2, with TRBD2 matching over 13 bases. From germline, CDR1 is WSHSY and CDR2 SAAADI. The CDR3 consists of 18 residues. The trim removed 6 bases at V and 7 bases at J, leaving 14 bases unmatched. The CDR3 spells CASSAIAGLAGSFGELFF. The CDR3 DNA sequence: TGCGCCAGCAGCGCCATTGCGGGACTAGCGGGATCATTCGGGGAGCTGTTTTTT.

This clonotype was counted a few times. The chain is built from TRBV12-3 or TRBV12-4 and TRBJ2-2; D gene uncertain. The CDR3 is 15 amino acids. V shed 0 bases and J shed 0 bases, with 5 bases lying between them. The CDR3 coding sequence is TGTGCCAGCAGTTTAGCGGGCACGAACACCGGGGAGCTGTTTTTT. It yields the protein CASSLAGTNTGELFF.